The next 13 T cell receptor beta chains were all read from a single sample in a study of T cell clones after liver transplantation. The assay was immunoSEQ multiplex PCR, and TCRdb's table has in-frame clones only and misses some. The sample holds tens of thousands of clones, roughly nine tenths seen once. Sequencing was performed on CD8+ T cells from blood, taken 12 months after liver transplant. The receptors shown here come from a human patient who received a liver transplant. The T cells may partly be graft donor cells.

The rearrangement uses TRBV19 and TRBJ1-1; perhaps TRBD1 as D (5 bases). CDR3 length equals 11 residues. V was cut by 5 bases and J by 10 bases, with 11 bases left in between. Germline V gene sequence: CDR1 LNHDA, CDR2 SQIVND (reference sequence). The CDR3 sequence is CASSQGVRAFF. CDR3 in DNA: TGTGCCAGTAGTCAGGGTGTGAGAGCTTTCTTT.

The chain is built from TRBV13 and TRBJ2-7; D perhaps matches TRBD2 (6 bases). Trimming cost V 5 bases and J 3 bases, with 14 bases left between them. This CDR3 spans 14 amino acids. Germline loops: CDR1 PRHDT, CDR2 FYEKMQ (reference sequence). CDR3 in DNA: TGTGCCAGCAGCCTCGGGAGAGGGAACTACGAGCAGTACTTC. Its protein is CASSLGRGNYEQYF.

V and J are TRBV28 and TRBJ1-1, with D maybe TRBD1 (6 bases). V lost 11 bases, J lost 4 bases, and 20 bases lay in between. This CDR3 comprises 14 residues. Germline CDR1 is MDHEN and CDR2 is SYDVKM. The CDR3 loop reads CAGRGARGSTEAFF. In DNA form, the CDR3 reads TGTGCCGGGCGGGGGGCGCGGGGTAGCACTGAAGCTTTCTTT.

This clone was detected once. The rearrangement links TRBV7-9 to TRBJ2-7, with TRBD2 matching 11 bases. V gave up 4 bases and J gave up 6 bases; unmatched junction bases: 2. Germline CDR1 reads SEHNR; CDR2 reads FQNEAQ (reference sequence). The CDR3 totals 13 residues. The DNA for the CDR3 is TGTGCCAGCAGCTCGACTAGCGGGATCGAGCAGTACTTC. Amino acids: CASSSTSGIEQYF.

The CDR3 DNA sequence: TGTGCCAGCAGCTATAGGAATGGGGAAACAACCTGGGCGAGGAATGAGCAGTTCTTC. Protein product: CASSYRNGETTWARNEQFF. The chain combines TRBV7-8 with TRBJ2-1; D uncertain. The CDR3 is 19 residues long. Trimming removed 4 bases from V and 7 bases from J, with 29 bases in between. Per the germline V gene, CDR1 is SGHVS and CDR2 is FQNEAQ.

The V gene is TRBV4-3, the J gene TRBJ1-1; D uncertain. The V end was cut by 0 bases, the J end by 6 bases, with 14 bases between. The CDR3 is 15 residues long. Germline loops: CDR1 LGHNA, CDR2 YSLEER. CDR3 DNA sequence: TGCGCCAGCAGCCAAGAACCCGTTGCTGAGGCTGAAGCTTTCTTT. Translation gives CASSQEPVAEAEAFF.

This clone was seen a handful of times. The CDR3 coding sequence is TGTGCCAGCAGCCCCACCGGGGGGCTGGGCGCCGGGGAGCTGTTTTTT. Encoded protein: CASSPTGGLGAGELFF. The chain links TRBV7-3 to TRBJ2-2; the D gene is possibly TRBD2 (7 bases). V lost 5 bases and J lost 6, with 19 bases in between. This CDR3 is built from 16 residues. Germline values: CDR1 SGHTA, CDR2 FQGTGA.

The V call is TRBV28, the J call TRBJ1-2; D may be TRBD1 (6 bases). The CDR3 length is 15 residues. Trimming pared 4 bases from V and 4 bases from J, leaving 16 bases between. Germline assignment: CDR1 MDHEN and CDR2 SYDVKM. The chain's CDR3 is CASSWIGGRAYGYTF. DNA for the CDR3: TGTGCCAGCAGTTGGATAGGGGGTCGAGCCTATGGCTACACCTTC.

The rearrangement joins TRBV5-4 to TRBJ1-1; D unclear. This CDR3 has 15 residues. Trimming left V 4 bases short and J 0 bases short, with 13 bases between. The germline V gene encodes CDR1 SGHNT and CDR2 YYREEE (reference sequence). CDR3 loop: CASSPPRALNTEAFF. For the CDR3, the DNA is TGTGCCAGCAGCCCCCCCCGGGCGCTGAACACTGAAGCTTTCTTT.

V usage is TRBV5-4 and J usage is TRBJ2-6, with a weak D call TRBD1 (5 bases). Germline lookup yields CDR1 SGHNT and CDR2 YYREEE (reference sequence). Trimming left V 3 bases short and J 2 bases short, with 12 bases between. The CDR3 loop spans 16 amino acids. Here the CDR3 DNA reads TGTGCCAGCAGCTCGCCAAAGGGGACTGGGGCCAACGTCCTGACTTTC. Translated, it gives CASSSPKGTGANVLTF.

The rearrangement joins TRBV28 to TRBJ1-5; 8 bases are shared with TRBD1. CDR3 size: 14 residues. The V segment lost 4 bases and the J segment 7 bases; nucleotides outside the gene matches: 6. Germline CDR1 reads MDHEN; CDR2 reads SYDVKM. The CDR3 DNA sequence: TGTGCCAGCAGTTCCCGGACAGGGTACCAGCCCCAGCATTTT. Amino acid sequence: CASSSRTGYQPQHF.

The rearrangement links TRBV28 to TRBJ2-7; tentatively, D is TRBD1 (5 bases). Germline V gene data show CDR1 as MDHEN and CDR2 as SYDVKM. Trimming pared 2 bases from V and 2 bases from J, leaving 16 bases between. The CDR3 is made up of 16 amino acids. Here the CDR3 DNA reads TGTGCCAGCAGTTTACCCCCCCGGCAGGGTACCTACGAGCAGTACTTC. This encodes CASSLPPRQGTYEQYF.

The rearrangement joins TRBV4-3 to TRBJ2-3; no clear D. The CDR3 contains 13 residues. Germline V gene sequence: CDR1 LGHNA, CDR2 YSLEER. V was clipped by 0 bases and J by 6 bases, with 7 bases between them. The CDR3 spells CASSQDGRDTQYF. The CDR3 DNA follows: TGCGCCAGCAGCCAAGATGGAAGGGATACGCAGTATTTT.